This T cell receptor beta chain was sequenced for a study of Tregs in tolerant kidney transplant recipients. Study outcomes and limitations: The most relevant donor-specific Treg TCRbeta repertoire apparently came from expansion with activated donor B cells.

Trimming took 4 bases from V and 7 from J; bases not matched to a gene: 8. The CDR3 loop spans 15 amino acids. CDR1 is SEHNR, CDR2 FQNEAQ, per germline (reference sequence). This clone appeared a few times. Its antigen is not known. Sequencing used immunoSEQ multiplex PCR; TCRdb keeps in-frame clones, though not all of them. Here the sample spans about 120,000 clones, roughly nine tenths being singletons. The receptor's source is a human donor in good health. The sequencing sample was made of CD4+ T cells from blood. The V gene is TRBV7-9, the J gene TRBJ2-1, with TRBD1 identical over 9 bases. CDR3 coding DNA: TGTGCCAGCAGCTCAGGGGACAGGGTGTTGAATGAGCAGTTCTTC. This encodes CASSSGDRVLNEQFF.